This TCR beta chain was captured in a study of T cells in localized non-small cell lung cancer. Assay used: immunoSEQ multiplex PCR; TCRdb lists only in-frame clones, some missing. The data contain over 30,000 clones, around 73% of them singletons. In regard to this clone: The antigen remains undetermined.

General study findings and limits: An association was observed between higher blood T cell density and longer overall survival. It was uninvolved adjacent lung that showed the highest T cell clonality, exceeding tumor.

The germline gives CDR1 KGHSH, CDR2 LQKENI. Deletions cut 7 bases from V and 2 bases from J, with 17 bases between. The CDR3 has 15 amino acids. The sequence came from a male donor at least 60 years old with stage II squamous cell lung carcinoma. J is TRBJ1-1 and V is TRBV18, with TRBD1 as a possible D gene (6 bases). Sequencing was performed on peripheral blood, taken before any cancer treatment. The CDR3 loop is CASCAAGARNTEAFF. The DNA for the CDR3 is TGTGCCAGCTGTGCGGCAGGGGCGCGTAACACTGAAGCTTTCTTT.